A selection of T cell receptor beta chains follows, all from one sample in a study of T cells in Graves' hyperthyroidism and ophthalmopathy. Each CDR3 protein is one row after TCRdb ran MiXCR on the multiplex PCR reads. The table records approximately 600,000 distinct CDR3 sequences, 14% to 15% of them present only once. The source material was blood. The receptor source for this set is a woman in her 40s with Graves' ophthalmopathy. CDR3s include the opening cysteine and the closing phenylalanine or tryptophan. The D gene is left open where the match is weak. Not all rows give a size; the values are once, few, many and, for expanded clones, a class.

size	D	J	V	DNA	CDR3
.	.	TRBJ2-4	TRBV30	TGTGCCTGGAGTGGGGAAGGGGGCGGGGACATTCAGTACTTC	CAWSGEGGGDIQYF
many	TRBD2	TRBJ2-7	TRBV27	TGTGCCAGCAGCCGGACTAGCGGGAGTATCTACGAGCAGTACTTC	CASSRTSGSIYEQYF
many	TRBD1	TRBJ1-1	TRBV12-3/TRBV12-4	TGTGCCAGCAGTTTGGGCCCTACAGGGGTCACTGAAGCTTTCTTT	CASSLGPTGVTEAFF
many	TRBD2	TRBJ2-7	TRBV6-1	TGTGCCAGCAGTCAATCTAGCGGGGAGATCCACGAGCAGTACTTC	CASSQSSGEIHEQYF
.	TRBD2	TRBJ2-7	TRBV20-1	TGCAGTGCCGAACTAGCGGGAGTGTACGAGCAGTACTTC	CSAELAGVYEQYF
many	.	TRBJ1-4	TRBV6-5	TGTGCCAGCAGTTCAAAGACAGGTCTCAAAAAACTGTTTTTT	CASSSKTGLKKLFF
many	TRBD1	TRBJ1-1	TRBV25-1	TGTGCCAGCAGTGGATCTTGGACAGGGCCTGAAGCTTTCTTT	CASSGSWTGPEAFF
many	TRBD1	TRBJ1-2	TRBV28	TGTGCCAGCAGTTCGATGGACAGGGCATTCTATGGCTACACCTTC	CASSSMDRAFYGYTF
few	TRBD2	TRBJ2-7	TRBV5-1	TGCGCCAGCAGCTTGCTAGCTGGACTAGCGGGATCCTACGAGCAGTACTTC	CASSLLAGLAGSYEQYF
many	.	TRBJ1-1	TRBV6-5	TGTGCCAGCAGGCGGGACACGAACACTGAAGCTTTCTTT	CASRRDTNTEAFF
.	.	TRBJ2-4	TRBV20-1	TGCAGTGCCCCTAGCGTGTCCAAAAACATTCAGTACTTC	CSAPSVSKNIQYF
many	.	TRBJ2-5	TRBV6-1	TGTGCCAGCAGGACGAGGGGGGAAGAGACCCAGTACTTC	CASRTRGEETQYF
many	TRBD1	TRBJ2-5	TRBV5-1	TGCGCCAGCAGCTTGGAGGGGGCCCCCCAAGAGACCCAGTACTTC	CASSLEGAPQETQYF
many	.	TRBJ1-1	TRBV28	TGTGCCAGCTTGACGGTGAACACTGAAGCTTTCTTT	CASLTVNTEAFF
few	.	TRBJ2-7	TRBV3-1	TGTGCCAGCAGCCAAGGGATTAGCTCCTACGAGCAGTACTTC	CASSQGISSYEQYF
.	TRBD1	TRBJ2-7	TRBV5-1	TGCGCCAGCAGCCCTGGGGGGCAGGGGGCCGTCCACGAGCAGTACTTC	CASSPGGQGAVHEQYF
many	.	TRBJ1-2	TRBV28	TGTGCCATCTCACGGGGGCGCGGATATGGCTACACCTTC	CAISRGRGYGYTF
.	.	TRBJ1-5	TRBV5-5	TGTGCCAGCCCTCCGAGGGGCAATCAGCCCCAGCATTTT	CASPPRGNQPQHF
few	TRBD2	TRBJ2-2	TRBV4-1	TGCGCCAGCAGCCCAGGATGGCGGGAGGCCGACACCGGGGAGCTGTTTTTT	CASSPGWREADTGELFF
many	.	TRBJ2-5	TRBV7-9	TGTGCCAGCAGCGCAGACAGGAGGCTGGAGACCCAGTACTTC	CASSADRRLETQYF
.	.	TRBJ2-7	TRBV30	TGTGCCTGGTCGGTGGTAGCAGGGAGTGGGTACGAGCAGTACTTC	CAWSVVAGSGYEQYF
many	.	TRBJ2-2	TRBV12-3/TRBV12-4	TGTGCCAGCAGCCCCCTCTCAGCCTACCCCGGGGAGCTGTTTTTT	CASSPLSAYPGELFF
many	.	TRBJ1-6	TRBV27	TGTGCCAGCAGTCCCGCCTTGGGCTCACCCCTCCACTTT	CASSPALGSPLHF
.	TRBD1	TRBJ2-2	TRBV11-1	TGTGCCAGCAGCCCACGGGACAGGGGGCTGAACACCGGGGAGCTGTTTTTT	CASSPRDRGLNTGELFF
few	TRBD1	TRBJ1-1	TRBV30	TGTGCCTGGAAGGGGACAGGGAGCATAAGAGGTTGGGTGAACACTGAAGCTTTCTTT	CAWKGTGSIRGWVNTEAFF
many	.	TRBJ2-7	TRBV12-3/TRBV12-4	TGTGCCAGCAGGGGACCATCGTCTCAGTACTTC	CASRGPSSQYF
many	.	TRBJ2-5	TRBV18	TGTGCCAGCTCACCTATGGGATCGGAGACCCAGTACTTC	CASSPMGSETQYF
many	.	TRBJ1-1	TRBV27	TGTGCCAGCTCTCTAAGCTACAACACTGAAGCTTTCTTT	CASSLSYNTEAFF
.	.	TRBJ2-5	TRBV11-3	TGTGCCAGCAGCTTAGGGGGTGACGGTCAGCGAGAGACCCAGTACTTC	CASSLGGDGQRETQYF
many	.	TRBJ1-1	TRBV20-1	TGCAGTGCTAGAGCCGTCTACACTGAAGCTTTCTTT	CSARAVYTEAFF
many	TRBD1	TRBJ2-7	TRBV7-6	TGTGCCAGCAGCTTAGCTGCGAGGGACAGGGGGTACTACGAGCAGTACTTC	CASSLAARDRGYYEQYF
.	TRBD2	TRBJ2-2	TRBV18	TGTGCCAGCTCACCACCGGGACTAGCGGGCACCGGGGAGCTGTTTTTT	CASSPPGLAGTGELFF
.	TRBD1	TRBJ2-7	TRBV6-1	TGTGCCAGCAGCCAGGACAGGGCCTACTACGAGCAGTACTTC	CASSQDRAYYEQYF
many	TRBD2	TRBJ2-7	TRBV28	TGTGCCAGCTATACCGGGACTAGCGGATCCTACGAGCAGTACTTC	CASYTGTSGSYEQYF
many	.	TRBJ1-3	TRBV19	TGTGCCAGTAGTAGGCGACCTCAGGAGATTGGAAACACCATATATTTT	CASSRRPQEIGNTIYF
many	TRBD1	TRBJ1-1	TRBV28	TGTGCCAGCAGTCCCGGACAGGGATTCAAATTGATGAACACTGAAGCTTTCTTT	CASSPGQGFKLMNTEAFF
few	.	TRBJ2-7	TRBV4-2	TGTGCCAGCAGCCAAGATAGTTCGGCGTCCTCCTACGAGCAGTACTTC	CASSQDSSASSYEQYF
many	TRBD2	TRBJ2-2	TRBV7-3	TGTGCCAGCAGCTTAGGGCCGGAGCGGGAGGTTAACACCGGGGAGCTGTTTTTT	CASSLGPEREVNTGELFF
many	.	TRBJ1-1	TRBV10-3	TGTGCCATCAGTGGTCAGGGTAGGGGTGAAGCTTTCTTT	CAISGQGRGEAFF
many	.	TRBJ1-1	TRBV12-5	TGTGCTAGTGTCGAAGGACAGATGAACACTGAAGCTTTCTTT	CASVEGQMNTEAFF
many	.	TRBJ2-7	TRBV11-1	TGTGCCAGCAGTCTAATGGGGACGTCCTACGAGCAGTACTTC	CASSLMGTSYEQYF
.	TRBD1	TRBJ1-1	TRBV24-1	TGTGCCACCAGTGATGGGCTAGGGACAGGGGGCGGTGAAGCTTTCTTT	CATSDGLGTGGGEAFF
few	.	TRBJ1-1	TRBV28	TGTGCCAGCAGCCTTACCCCTGACAGGTCGGGCACTGAAGCTTTCTTT	CASSLTPDRSGTEAFF
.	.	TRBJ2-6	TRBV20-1	TGCAGTGGGACCGGTAGCTCTGGGGCCAACGTCCTGACTTTC	CSGTGSSGANVLTF
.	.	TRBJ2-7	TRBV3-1	TGTGCCAGCAAAGACTTGGGATCCTACGAGCAGTACTTC	CASKDLGSYEQYF
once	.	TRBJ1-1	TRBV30	TGTGCCTGGAGTGGAGGGACTTTCGAAGCTTTCTTT	CAWSGGTFEAFF
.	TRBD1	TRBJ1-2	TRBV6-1	TGTGCCAGCACCCTCTCCGGGACAGGGCAAGCTAACTATGGCTACACCTTC	CASTLSGTGQANYGYTF
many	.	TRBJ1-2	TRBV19	TGTGCCAGTAGTATAGTTATGTCCGGCTATGGCTACACCTTC	CASSIVMSGYGYTF
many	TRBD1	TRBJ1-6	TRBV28	TGTGCCAGCAGTTTACGGACAGGGTATAATTCACCCCTCCACTTT	CASSLRTGYNSPLHF
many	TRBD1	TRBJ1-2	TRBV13	TGTGCCAGCAGCTTAGGCCGGGCAGGGGGCGCGGATGGCTACACCTTC	CASSLGRAGGADGYTF